The clone carrying this T cell receptor beta chain was counted a few times. Its antigen is as yet unknown. The record originates from a study of T cells in Graves' hyperthyroidism and ophthalmopathy. Overall study: Peripheral blood was acquired at first diagnosis, ahead of any therapy whatsoever.

Not enrolled were patients with uncontrolled infection, other autoimmune disease, pregnancy or lactation. Study observations and caveats: In the analysis, a 13 V-J model separated ophthalmopathy from stable hyperthyroidism.

RNA transcripts gave rise to amplified TCR beta CDR3 regions. HTBI primers drove first-round RT-PCR of the TCR CDR3. From the multiplex PCR reads, TCRdb called clonotypes with MiXCR, one entry per CDR3 protein. Counted here are 250,000 to 300,000 distinct CDR3 sequences, roughly an eighth occurring once; the ten biggest clones make up around 8%. Germline CDR1 is MNHNS and CDR2 is SASEGT. This CDR3 contains 12 residues. V lost 7 bases, J lost 8 bases, and 7 bases stayed unmatched. The receptor was isolated from a woman in her forties with Graves' hyperthyroidism. The specimen was blood. The V and J genes are TRBV6-1 and TRBJ1-2; 7 bases line up with TRBD1. The CDR3 DNA reads TGTGCCAGCACCCGACAGGGCAGGGGCTACACCTTC. Translating gives CASTRQGRGYTF.